These 32 T cell receptor beta chains came from one sample sequenced in a study of blood T cell repertoires in COVID-19. Here immunoSEQ multiplex PCR was the method, and the copy in TCRdb shows in-frame clones only, minus some. This sample yields 95,000 to 100,000 clones, of which around 94% are seen a single time; more than 5% belongs to the top ten. The sequenced material came from peripheral blood. The origin of the receptors is a man aged 45-65 years with active COVID-19.

This clone was detected only once. This CDR3 reads CASSPRGGNIQYF. CDR3 nucleotide sequence: TGTGCCAGCAGTCCCCGGGGGGGAAACATTCAGTACTTC. V gene TRBV28 combines with J gene TRBJ2-4, with TRBD2 identical over 8 bases. The CDR3 contains 13 residues. CDR1 MDHEN and CDR2 SYDVKM come from the germline V gene. The junction had 3 bases not matched to a gene; V was cut back by 5 bases and J by 6 bases.

The chain uses TRBV3-1 (or the pseudogene TRBV3-2) and TRBJ1-5; 7 bases align to TRBD1. Germline trimming cut 1 base from V and 4 bases from J; bases unmatched to any gene: 4. The CDR3 length is 15 residues. Per germline, CDR1 LGHDT and CDR2 YNNKEL (reference sequence). The chain's CDR3 is CASSQGGGQNQPQHF. CDR3 DNA sequence: TGTGCCAGCAGCCAAGGAGGGGGACAGAATCAGCCCCAGCATTTT.

The chain links TRBV28 to TRBJ1-4; D remains ambiguous. Germline V lookup: CDR1 MDHEN, CDR2 SYDVKM. The CDR3 is 11 amino acids. Trimming left V 6 bases short and J 10 bases short, with 9 bases between. The CDR3 DNA sequence: TGTGCCAGCAGCACCACCAGAAAACTGTTTTTT. It translates to CASSTTRKLFF.

This clone was observed a single time. This chain connects TRBV5-1 to TRBJ1-1; D is uncertain. Germline CDR1 is SGHRS and CDR2 is YFSETQ. Trimming shortened V by 4 bases and J by 1 base, and 11 bases separated the two germline ends. The length of the CDR3 is 14 residues. CDR3 nucleotides: TGCGCCAGCAGCAACTCACGACAGAACACTGAAGCTTTCTTT. It is translated as CASSNSRQNTEAFF.

The chain has TRBV6-2 or TRBV6-3 and TRBJ1-1, with 11 bases aligning to TRBD1. CDR1 and CDR2 (germline): MNHEY, SVGEGT. V shed 0 bases, J shed 7 bases, and the junction held 10 bases outside the gene matches. The CDR3 is 17 residues long. In DNA form, the CDR3 reads TGTGCCAGCAGTTACTCGTCGGGACAGGGGGTACGAGATGAAGCTTTCTTT. Protein sequence: CASSYSSGQGVRDEAFF.

The genes are TRBV6-6 and TRBJ2-7; 8 positions match TRBD2. Germline values: CDR1 MNHNY, CDR2 SVGAGI (reference sequence). The CDR3 is 13 amino acids. V lost 10 bases to trimming and J lost 2 bases; unmatched junction nucleotides: 7. CDR3 protein: CATGGAATYEQYF. Written as DNA, the CDR3 is TGTGCCACGGGGGGGGCGGCAACCTACGAGCAGTACTTC.

The chain couples TRBV5-1 to TRBJ2-7; maybe TRBD2 (6 bases). The CDR3 extends over 17 amino acids. Germline V gene data show CDR1 as SGHRS and CDR2 as YFSETQ. Trimming took off 1 base at V and 3 bases at J, with 20 bases between the two ends. The CDR3 sequence: CASSLLGSGPNLYEQYF. The CDR3, as DNA: TGCGCCAGCAGCTTGCTGGGTAGCGGACCTAATCTCTACGAGCAGTACTTC.

The chain is built from TRBV27 and TRBJ2-7; the match to TRBD1 covers 8 bases. This CDR3 has 15 residues. Germline CDR1 MNHEY, CDR2 SMNVEV (reference sequence). V gave up 5 bases and J gave up 5 bases; unmatched junction bases: 11. Here the CDR3 DNA reads TGTGCCAGCAGTAGCCGGACAGGGTCGAGGAACGAGCAGTACTTC. Its protein product is CASSSRTGSRNEQYF.

The V and J genes are TRBV9 and TRBJ1-1, with a tentative D call TRBD1 (6 bases). V dropped 0 bases and J dropped 5 bases, with 14 bases sitting between them. Per germline, CDR1 SGDLS and CDR2 YYNGEE. The length of the CDR3 is 15 residues. CDR3 in amino acids: CASSVVPQGGTEAFF. CDR3 DNA: TGTGCCAGCAGCGTAGTACCACAGGGTGGTACTGAAGCTTTCTTT.

This clone has only one observation. The V call is TRBV7-9, the J call TRBJ2-5, with TRBD2 matching 7 bases. J gave up 5 bases and V 5 bases, and 11 bases lay outside the gene matches. CDR1 SEHNR and CDR2 FQNEAQ come from the germline V gene (reference sequence). The CDR3 is 15 residues long. CDR3 DNA: TGTGCCAGCAGCCGCCGCCCGGAGGGAGGGGAGACCCAGTACTTC. The encoded protein is CASSRRPEGGETQYF.

This sequence joins TRBV30 and TRBJ2-3; 13 bases fit TRBD2. CDR3 length equals 16 residues. Germline lookup yields CDR1 GTSNPN and CDR2 SVGIG (reference sequence). The V gene end was trimmed by 7 bases and the J gene end by 3 bases; junction bases not matched to a gene: 10. The CDR3 sequence is CAFEPGLAGATDTQYF. The CDR3 coding sequence is TGTGCCTTCGAACCCGGACTAGCGGGAGCTACAGATACGCAGTATTTT. Using reference TRBV30 and TRBJ2-3 for the parts outside the CDR3, the full variable domain is SQTIHQWPATLVQPVGSPLSLECTVEGTSNPNLYWYRQAAGRGLQLLFYSVGIGQISSEVPQNLSASRPQDRQFILSSKKLLLSDSGFYLCAFEPGLAGATDTQYFGPGTRLTVL.

The chain couples TRBV13 to TRBJ1-4; D is undetermined. CDR1 PRHDT and CDR2 FYEKMQ come from the germline V gene (reference sequence). V was pared by 0 bases and J by 3 bases, with 17 bases between. This CDR3 has 18 residues. CDR3 nucleotides: TGTGCCAGCAGCTTAGGATGGGAGAGAGGCAGCTCTAATGAAAAACTGTTTTTT. This codes for CASSLGWERGSSNEKLFF. The complete variable domain, with remaining parts taken from reference TRBV13 and TRBJ1-4, reads AAGVIQSPRHLIKEKRETATLKCYPIPRHDTVYWYQQGPGQDPQFLISFYEKMQSDKGSIPDRFSAQQFSDYHSELNMSSLELGDSALYFCASSLGWERGSSNEKLFFGSGTQLSVL.

The gene calls are TRBV2 and TRBJ2-1, with TRBD2 identical over 8 bases. Trimming removed 3 bases from V and 10 bases from J; junction bases left unmatched: 11. The germline CDR1 and CDR2 sequences are SNHLY and FYNNEI. The CDR3 is 15 residues long. The CDR3 sequence is CASSDRRAGGEEQFF. The CDR3 region has the DNA TGTGCCAGCAGTGACCGGAGGGCGGGAGGTGAAGAGCAGTTCTTC.

The V and J genes are TRBV5-5 and TRBJ2-7; 8 bases are a match to TRBD1. This CDR3 region has 13 residues. V lost 4 bases to trimming and J lost 5 bases; unmatched junction nucleotides: 5. CDR1 and CDR2 (germline): SGHKS, YYEKEE (reference sequence). CDR3 in DNA: TGTGCCAGCAGCCGGACAGGGTTGCACGAGCAGTACTTC. This translates into CASSRTGLHEQYF.

This clone was recorded only once. The chain uses TRBV5-1 and TRBJ2-2; D might be TRBD2 (5 bases). This CDR3 has 15 amino acids. Germline CDR1 and CDR2: SGHRS and YFSETQ. The V end lost 4 bases, the J end lost 0 bases, and 10 bases lay between the germline ends. CDR3 DNA sequence: TGCGCCAGCAGCCCTCCGACTACGAACACCGGGGAGCTGTTTTTT. Its protein is CASSPPTTNTGELFF.

The chain joins TRBV6-5 to TRBJ1-5, with D maybe TRBD1 (5 bases). The germline CDR1 and CDR2 sequences are MNHEY and SVGAGI. This CDR3 contains 14 residues. Trimming removed 7 bases at V and 4 bases at J, with 14 bases between. The CDR3 is CASTGTAPNQPQHF. CDR3 coding DNA: TGTGCCAGCACTGGGACTGCCCCGAATCAGCCCCAGCATTTT.

The V gene is TRBV27, the J gene TRBJ2-7, with a weak D call TRBD2 (7 bases). Per the germline V gene, CDR1 is MNHEY and CDR2 is SMNVEV (reference sequence). Trimming removed 6 bases from V and 4 bases from J, with 34 bases in between. The CDR3 extends over 20 amino acids. CDR3 DNA sequence: TGTGCCAGCAGGCCTGTGACAGGCTCCCGAACGCTTGCCGGGAGGTACGAGCAGTACTTC. Amino acid sequence: CASRPVTGSRTLAGRYEQYF.

The V call is TRBV11-1, the J call TRBJ2-3; D unclear. There are 13 residues in the CDR3. Germline CDR1 SGHAT, CDR2 FQDESV (reference sequence). V was trimmed by 0 bases and J by 5 bases, leaving 6 bases between them. CDR3 coding DNA: TGTGCCAGCAGCTTAGCGCGCGGAGATACGCAGTATTTT. Translated: CASSLARGDTQYF.

The CDR3 DNA reads TGTGCCAGCAGTTTAGGGACAGGGTTTTTAACCCCCCCTGAAGCTTTCTTT. Residues: CASSLGTGFLTPPEAFF. The chain joins TRBV27 to TRBJ1-1, with 9 bases identical to TRBD1. After removal of 2 bases from V and 6 bases from J, the junction contained 13 bases not matched to a gene. CDR3 length: 17 residues. Germline-derived CDR1 and CDR2 are MNHEY and SMNVEV (reference sequence).

The chain links TRBV11-2 to TRBJ2-1; 10 bases line up with TRBD2. Germline V gives CDR1 SGHAT, CDR2 FQNNGV. CDR3 length equals 15 residues. The ends lost 6 bases at V and 7 bases at J; junction bases unmatched: 9. The CDR3 spells CASSSRSGRANEQFF. Written as DNA, the CDR3 is TGTGCCAGCAGTTCAAGAAGCGGGAGGGCTAATGAGCAGTTCTTC.

The J gene is TRBJ1-3, the V gene TRBV5-3; D call uncertain. TRBV5-3 is assigned to the ORF class and has an uncertain function. CDR3 size: 15 residues. Trimming cost V 4 bases and J 5 bases, with 16 bases left between them. The CDR3 spells CARSPNEALRNTIYF. Here the CDR3 DNA reads TGTGCCAGAAGCCCGAATGAGGCCCTTCGAAACACCATATATTTT.

The chain is built from TRBV5-8 and TRBJ2-2; 7 bases map to TRBD1. CDR1 SGHTS and CDR2 YDEGEE come from the germline V gene. V trimming: 3 bases; J trimming: 2 bases; junction bases outside the gene matches: 4. This CDR3 is 15 amino acids long. DNA for the CDR3: TGTGCCAGCAGCTCGGGACAGCTAAACACCGGGGAGCTGTTTTTT. This encodes CASSSGQLNTGELFF. Filled out from reference TRBV5-8 and TRBJ2-2, the complete variable domain reads EAGVTQSPTHLIKTRGQQATLRCSPISGHTSVYWYQQALGLGLQFLLWYDEGEERNRGNFPPRFSGRQFPNYSSELNVNALELEDSALYLCASSSGQLNTGELFFGEGSRLTVL.

The chain combines TRBV27 with TRBJ1-6; 9 bases match TRBD1. The CDR3 sequence is 14 residues long. Losses at the gene ends were 3 bases for V and 7 bases for J; bases not matched to a gene: 1. Germline-derived CDR1 and CDR2 are MNHEY and SMNVEV (reference sequence). CDR3 loop: CASSFTGGNSPLHF. CDR3 bases: TGTGCCAGCAGTTTTACAGGGGGCAATTCACCCCTCCACTTT.

The chain carries TRBV20-1 and TRBJ1-1; no reliable D call. V was pared by 5 bases and J by 7 bases, with 5 bases between. The CDR3 loop spans 9 amino acids. CDR1 DFQATT and CDR2 SNEGSKA come from the germline V gene (reference sequence). This CDR3 reads CSASSEAFF. The CDR3 coding sequence is TGCAGTGCTTCGAGTGAAGCTTTCTTT.

This sequence joins TRBV7-7 and TRBJ2-1; 11 positions match TRBD2. This CDR3 is 16 amino acids long. The germline V gene has CDR1 SSHAT and CDR2 FNYEAQ (reference sequence). Trimming cost V 1 base and J 3 bases; bases outside gene matches: 2. The CDR3 is CASSLELAGGYNEQFF. In nucleotides, the CDR3 is TGTGCCAGCAGCTTAGAGCTAGCGGGAGGCTACAATGAGCAGTTCTTC.

About this clone itself: At one boundary the junction diverges from the germline segment, which might be a read error. V usage is TRBV7-9 and J usage is TRBJ2-1; D unresolved. This CDR3 is built from 11 residues. Germline-derived CDR1 and CDR2 are SEHNR and FQNEAQ (reference sequence). Written as DNA, the CDR3 is TGTGCCAGCAGCTCCTTCAATGAGCAGTTCTTC. Its protein is CASSSFNEQFF.

DNA for the CDR3: TGTGCCAGCAACCCGCAGGGGATCTCCTACGAGCAGTACTTC. Its translation: CASNPQGISYEQYF. The chain couples TRBV6-5 to TRBJ2-7; D might be TRBD1 (6 bases). Trimming took 7 bases from V and 0 from J, leaving 13 bases between them. This CDR3 spans 14 amino acids. The germline V gene has CDR1 MNHEY and CDR2 SVGAGI.

The rearrangement uses TRBV12-3 or TRBV12-4 and TRBJ2-1, with 7 bases lining up with TRBD1. The V and J ends lost 6 bases and 8 bases, in that order; junction bases with no gene match: 7. The length of the CDR3 is 13 residues. CDR3 DNA: TGTGCCAGCAGCAATTCCAGGGGGTATGAGCAGTTCTTC. As protein: CASSNSRGYEQFF.

The V and J genes are TRBV6-5 and TRBJ2-3; TRBD2 matches 9 bases. The length of the CDR3 is 15 residues. CDR1 and CDR2 from the germline V gene are MNHEY and SVGAGI. With 5 bases clipped from V and 5 bases from J, the junction kept 8 bases outside the gene matches. CDR3 residues: CASSRDSGSLDTQYF. The CDR3 nucleotides read TGTGCCAGCAGTAGGGATAGCGGGAGTTTAGATACGCAGTATTTT.

J is TRBJ2-1 and V is TRBV30, with 11 bases identical to TRBD2. J gave up 7 bases and V 4 bases, and 9 bases lay outside the gene matches. CDR3 length: 15 amino acids. Per germline, CDR1 GTSNPN and CDR2 SVGIG (reference sequence). CDR3 coding DNA: TGTGCCTGGACCATAGCGGGAGGGAAACAGAATGAGCAGTTCTTC. Encoded protein: CAWTIAGGKQNEQFF. The whole variable domain, filled in from reference TRBV30 and TRBJ2-1, reads SQTIHQWPATLVQPVGSPLSLECTVEGTSNPNLYWYRQAAGRGLQLLFYSVGIGQISSEVPQNLSASRPQDRQFILSSKKLLLSDSGFYLCAWTIAGGKQNEQFFGPGTRLTVL.

The chain links TRBV20-1 to TRBJ2-7, with D maybe TRBD2 (6 bases). Germline-derived CDR1 and CDR2 are DFQATT and SNEGSKA (reference sequence). The CDR3 length is 11 residues. The V gene lost 5 bases and the J gene lost 5 bases, with 10 bases spanning the gap. The CDR3 bases are TGCAGTGCTCCTCGGGGGAACGAGCAGTACTTC. This translates into CSAPRGNEQYF.

This chain uses TRBV7-9 with TRBJ2-1; 10 nucleotides agree with TRBD2. CDR1 is SEHNR, CDR2 FQNEAQ, per germline (reference sequence). The length of the CDR3 is 15 residues. J was trimmed by 8 bases and V by 5 bases; bases with no gene match: 9. This chain's CDR3 is CASSPRASGSYEQFF. The CDR3 nucleotides are TGTGCCAGCAGCCCCCGGGCTAGCGGGAGTTATGAGCAGTTCTTC.